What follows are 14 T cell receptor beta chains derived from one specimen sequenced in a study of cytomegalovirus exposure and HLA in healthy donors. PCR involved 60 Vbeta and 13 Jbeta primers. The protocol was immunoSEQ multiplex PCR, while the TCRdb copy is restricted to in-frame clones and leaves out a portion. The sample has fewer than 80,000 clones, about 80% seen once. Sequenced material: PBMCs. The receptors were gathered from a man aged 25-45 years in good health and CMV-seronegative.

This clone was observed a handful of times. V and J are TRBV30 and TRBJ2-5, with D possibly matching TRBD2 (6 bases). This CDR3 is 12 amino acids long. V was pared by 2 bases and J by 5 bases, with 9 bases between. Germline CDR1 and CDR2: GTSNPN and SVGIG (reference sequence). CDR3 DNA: TGTGCCTGGAGTCGTCGGGGGGAGACCCAGTACTTC. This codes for CAWSRRGETQYF.

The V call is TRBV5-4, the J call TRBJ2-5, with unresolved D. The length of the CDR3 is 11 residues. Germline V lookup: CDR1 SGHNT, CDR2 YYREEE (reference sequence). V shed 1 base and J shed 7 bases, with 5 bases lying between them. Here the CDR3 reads CASSLYGTQYF. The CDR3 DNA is TGTGCCAGCAGCTTGTACGGGACCCAGTACTTC.

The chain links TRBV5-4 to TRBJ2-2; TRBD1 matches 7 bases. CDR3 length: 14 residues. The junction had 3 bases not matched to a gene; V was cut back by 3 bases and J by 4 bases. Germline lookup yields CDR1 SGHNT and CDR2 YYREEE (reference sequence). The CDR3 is CASSWGQSTGELFF. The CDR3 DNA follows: TGTGCCAGCAGCTGGGGACAGAGCACCGGGGAGCTGTTTTTT.

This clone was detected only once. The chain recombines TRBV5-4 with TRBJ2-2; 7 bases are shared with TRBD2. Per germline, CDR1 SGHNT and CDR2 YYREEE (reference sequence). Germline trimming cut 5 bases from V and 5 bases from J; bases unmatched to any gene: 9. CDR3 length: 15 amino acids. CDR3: CASSPSGGGTGELFF. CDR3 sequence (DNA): TGTGCCAGCAGTCCCTCGGGGGGAGGTACCGGGGAGCTGTTTTTT.

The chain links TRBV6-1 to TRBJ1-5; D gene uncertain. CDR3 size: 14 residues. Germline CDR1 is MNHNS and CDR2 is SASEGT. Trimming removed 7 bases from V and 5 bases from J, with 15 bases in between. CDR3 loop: CASTLTFADQPQHF. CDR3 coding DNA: TGTGCCAGCACACTTACCTTCGCGGATCAGCCCCAGCATTTT.

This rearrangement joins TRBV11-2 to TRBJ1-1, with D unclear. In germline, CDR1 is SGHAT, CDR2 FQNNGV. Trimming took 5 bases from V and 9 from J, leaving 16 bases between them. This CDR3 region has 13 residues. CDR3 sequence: CASSPNTGRKAFF. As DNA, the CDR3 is TGTGCCAGCAGCCCCAACACGGGAAGGAAAGCTTTCTTT.

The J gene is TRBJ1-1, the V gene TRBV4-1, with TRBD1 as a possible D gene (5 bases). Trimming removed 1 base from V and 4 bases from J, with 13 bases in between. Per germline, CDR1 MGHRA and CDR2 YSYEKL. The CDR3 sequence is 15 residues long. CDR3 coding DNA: TGCGCCAGCAGCCAAGCGACAGCACAACTCACTGAAGCTTTCTTT. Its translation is CASSQATAQLTEAFF.

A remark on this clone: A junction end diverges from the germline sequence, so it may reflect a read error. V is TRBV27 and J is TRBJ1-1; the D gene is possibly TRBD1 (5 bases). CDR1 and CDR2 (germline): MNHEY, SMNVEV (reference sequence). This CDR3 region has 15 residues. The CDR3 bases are TGTGCCAGCAGTTTATCCTATGGACGGGGGATGAAGTTCGCCTTT. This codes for CASSLSYGRGMKFAF.

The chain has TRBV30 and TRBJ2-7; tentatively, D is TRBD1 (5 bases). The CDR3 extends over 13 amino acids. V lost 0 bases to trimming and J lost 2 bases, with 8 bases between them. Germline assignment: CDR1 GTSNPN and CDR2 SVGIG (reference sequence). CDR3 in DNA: TGTGCCTGGAGTGTGGGGCAGCCCTACGAGCAGTACTTC. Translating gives CAWSVGQPYEQYF.

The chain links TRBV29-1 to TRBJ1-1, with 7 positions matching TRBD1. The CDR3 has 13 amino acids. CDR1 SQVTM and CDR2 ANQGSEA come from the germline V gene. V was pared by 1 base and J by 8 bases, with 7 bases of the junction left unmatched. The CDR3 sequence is CSVEANRGMEAFF. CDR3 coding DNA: TGCAGCGTTGAAGCGAACAGGGGAATGGAAGCTTTCTTT.

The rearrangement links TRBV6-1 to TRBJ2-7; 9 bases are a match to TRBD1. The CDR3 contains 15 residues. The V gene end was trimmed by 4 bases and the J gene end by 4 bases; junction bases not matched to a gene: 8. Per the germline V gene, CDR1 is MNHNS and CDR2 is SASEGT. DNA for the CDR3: TGTGCCAGCAGTGGGAACCCGGGACAGGGTTACGAGCAGTACTTC. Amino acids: CASSGNPGQGYEQYF.

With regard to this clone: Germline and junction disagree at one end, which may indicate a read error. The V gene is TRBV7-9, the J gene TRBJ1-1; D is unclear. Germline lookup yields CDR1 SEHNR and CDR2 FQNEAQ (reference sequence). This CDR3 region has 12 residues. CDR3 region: CSSSSHGEEAFF. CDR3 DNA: TGTTCCAGCAGCTCCCACGGGGAAGAGGCTTTCTTT.

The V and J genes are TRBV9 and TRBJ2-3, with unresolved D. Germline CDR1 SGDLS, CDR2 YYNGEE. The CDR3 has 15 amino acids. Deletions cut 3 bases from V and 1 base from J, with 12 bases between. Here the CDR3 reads CASSATYIRTDTQYF. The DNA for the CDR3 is TGTGCCAGCAGCGCTACCTATATACGCACAGATACGCAGTATTTT.

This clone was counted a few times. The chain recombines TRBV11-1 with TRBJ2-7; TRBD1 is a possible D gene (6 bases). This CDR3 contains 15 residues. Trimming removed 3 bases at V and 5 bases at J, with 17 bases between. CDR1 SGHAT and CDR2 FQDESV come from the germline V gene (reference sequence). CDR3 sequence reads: CASSLPGNTGHEQYF. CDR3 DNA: TGTGCCAGCAGCTTGCCGGGTAATACAGGGCACGAGCAGTACTTC.